This T cell receptor beta chain is from a study of glioma-infiltrating T cells after dendritic cell vaccination. Study findings and constraints: Few patients contributed both blood and tumor specimens.

This sample's time point: after dendritic cell vaccination, including at tumor progression/relapse. None of the glioblastoma patients had an isocitrate dehydrogenase mutation. Remarks on this clone: The antigen is undetermined.

Germline V CDR1 and CDR2: LNHDA, SQIVND (reference sequence). V gave up 1 base and J gave up 5 bases; unmatched junction bases: 5. This CDR3 has 15 residues. Sequenced by immunoSEQ multiplex PCR; TCRdb stores in-frame clones only, minus some. The data show more than 95,000 clones, nearly 90% seen once. V gene TRBV19 combines with J gene TRBJ2-7; 10 bases match TRBD1. The source was blood, collected after dendritic cell vaccination. The sequence derives from a human donor with glioblastoma. The chain's CDR3 is CASSIGGQGYHEQYF. CDR3 coding DNA: TGTGCCAGTAGTATAGGGGGACAGGGGTATCACGAGCAGTACTTC.